The 31 T cell receptor beta chains given below trace back to one sample, sequenced in a study of Ad26.COV2.S vaccination and SARS-CoV-2 variants. Treatment defined: some 20 received Ad26.COV2.S at low or high dose, single or two shots; 5 received placebo; per-sample allocation not given. Samples came from day 63 after the first vaccine or placebo injection. Profiled with immunoSEQ multiplex PCR; TCRdb holds only in-frame clones, not every one. The sample yields 350,000 to 450,000 clones, approximately 81% seen once. Here the sequenced sample was peripheral blood, taken in a trial of Ad26.COV2.S vaccine versus placebo. These TCRs come from a person aged 18 to 59 who received the Ad26.COV2.S COVID-19 vaccine or a placebo.

With respect to this clone: Other nucleotide sequences in the sample specify the same CDR3. The chain uses TRBV15 and TRBJ1-1; no firm D call. The CDR3 covers 12 residues. Germline CDR1 is LNHNV and CDR2 is YYDKDF (reference sequence). Trimming shortened V by 0 bases and J by 10 bases, and 9 bases separated the two germline ends. CDR3 protein: CATSRDRVRAFF. As DNA, the CDR3 is TGTGCCACCAGCAGAGATAGGGTGCGAGCTTTCTTT.

The chain combines TRBV30 with TRBJ2-1; 11 bases agree with TRBD2. This CDR3 region has 19 residues. The V gene's germline CDR1 is GTSNPN and CDR2 SVGIG (reference sequence). The junction had 18 bases not matched to a gene; V was cut back by 4 bases and J by 4 bases. The CDR3 here is CAWKVPTSGILGVYNEQFF. CDR3 nucleotide sequence: TGTGCCTGGAAGGTTCCGACTAGCGGGATACTGGGGGTATACAATGAGCAGTTCTTC.

This chain links TRBV5-1 with TRBJ2-1; no clear D gene. CDR1 SGHRS and CDR2 YFSETQ come from the germline V gene. Trimming took 0 bases from V and 6 from J, leaving 4 bases between them. The CDR3 covers 12 residues. Here the CDR3 reads CASSLEGNEQFF. CDR3 bases: TGCGCCAGCAGCTTGGAGGGCAATGAGCAGTTCTTC.

This CDR3 reads CASSRQVADTQYF. The CDR3 coding sequence is TGTGCCAGTAGTCGGCAGGTAGCAGATACGCAGTATTTT. The chain couples TRBV19 to TRBJ2-3; no clear D gene. CDR1 is LNHDA, CDR2 SQIVND, per germline (reference sequence). The CDR3 is 13 amino acids. Trimming pared 5 bases from V and 4 bases from J, leaving 10 bases between.

This chain connects TRBV18 to TRBJ1-1, with 7 bases that match TRBD1. The CDR3 spans 15 residues. Germline V gene sequence: CDR1 KGHSH, CDR2 LQKENI. V dropped 4 bases and J dropped 1; count of bases not matched to a gene: 6. The CDR3 region has the DNA TGTGCCAGCTCACTTGGACAGGCCCCGAACACTGAAGCTTTCTTT. This gives the protein CASSLGQAPNTEAFF.

The chain employs TRBV30 and TRBJ1-1; 11 nucleotides align to TRBD1. Germline V CDR1 and CDR2: GTSNPN, SVGIG (reference sequence). The CDR3 sequence is 15 residues long. Trimming at V came to 7 bases and at J to 0 bases, leaving 7 bases not matched to a gene. CDR3 region: CASSGQGDLNTEAFF. CDR3 bases: TGTGCCTCTTCGGGACAGGGGGATTTGAACACTGAAGCTTTCTTT.

The sample holds a few counts of this clone. This sequence joins TRBV30 and TRBJ1-2, with TRBD1 identical over 7 bases. The germline CDR1 and CDR2 sequences are GTSNPN and SVGIG (reference sequence). Losses at the gene ends were 7 bases for V and 7 bases for J; bases not matched to a gene: 12. This CDR3 is 13 amino acids long. Here the CDR3 DNA reads TGTGCCTCCCCCATACCCCAGGGGGTTGGCTACACCTTC. Residues: CASPIPQGVGYTF.

The chain couples TRBV19 to TRBJ1-3; D call uncertain. The CDR3 has 15 amino acids. In germline, CDR1 is LNHDA, CDR2 SQIVND (reference sequence). The V end was cut by 7 bases, the J end by 0 bases, with 13 bases between. Here the CDR3 reads CASTREPNSGNTIYF. The DNA of the CDR3 is TGTGCCAGTACGAGAGAGCCGAACTCTGGAAACACCATATATTTT.

The V gene is TRBV6-5, the J gene TRBJ1-1; D unclear. The CDR3 covers 15 residues. Germline V CDR1 and CDR2: MNHEY, SVGAGI. V lost 2 bases and J lost 4, with 14 bases in between. The CDR3, as DNA: TGTGCCAGCAGTTACGCCGACACTGGCAGCACTGAAGCTTTCTTT. Its translation: CASSYADTGSTEAFF.

V is TRBV6-1 and J is TRBJ2-1, with 10 bases fitting TRBD2. V shed 6 bases, J shed 8 bases, and the junction held 7 bases outside the gene matches. The CDR3 sequence is 14 residues long. The germline gives CDR1 MNHNS, CDR2 SASEGT. In DNA form, the CDR3 reads TGTGCCAGCAGCTTAGCGGGGGGCCTCGATGAGCAGTTCTTC. Protein product: CASSLAGGLDEQFF.

This clone was recorded once. V gene TRBV20-1 combines with J gene TRBJ2-7; no clear D. Germline loops: CDR1 DFQATT, CDR2 SNEGSKA (reference sequence). Trimming stripped 3 bases from V and 2 bases from J, with 8 bases between. CDR3 length: 12 residues. CDR3 sequence: CSASGQTYEQYF. The CDR3 bases are TGCAGTGCTAGTGGGCAGACCTACGAGCAGTACTTC.

The chain is built from TRBV7-9 and TRBJ2-7; the D gene is possibly TRBD1 (5 bases). The CDR3 loop spans 13 amino acids. The germline CDR1 and CDR2 sequences are SEHNR and FQNEAQ (reference sequence). V was shortened by 1 base and J by 6 bases, with 10 bases between the two germline ends. This chain's CDR3 is CASSLGQIREQYF. Here the CDR3 DNA reads TGTGCCAGCAGCTTAGGACAGATCCGCGAGCAGTACTTC.

This chain joins TRBV28 and TRBJ2-1; D is uncertain. Germline values: CDR1 MDHEN, CDR2 SYDVKM. The V and J ends lost 3 bases and 9 bases respectively, with 9 bases between them. The CDR3 covers 12 residues. The CDR3 DNA reads as TGTGCCAGCAGTTTCTCCCTCGGTGAGCAGTTCTTC. This sequence encodes CASSFSLGEQFF.

With respect to this clone: Other DNA sequences in the same sample also yield this CDR3. This chain joins TRBV3-1 (or the pseudogene TRBV3-2) and TRBJ1-5, with a weak D call TRBD1 (6 bases). The CDR3 is made up of 13 amino acids. Trimming left V 1 base short and J 6 bases short, with 7 bases between. Germline values: CDR1 LGHDT, CDR2 YNNKEL (reference sequence). The CDR3 protein is CASSQGGGQPQHF. The CDR3 nucleotides read TGTGCCAGCAGCCAAGGAGGGGGTCAGCCCCAGCATTTT.

The chain links TRBV5-6 to TRBJ1-2; D is undetermined. From germline, CDR1 is SGHDT and CDR2 YYEEEE. V dropped 4 bases and J dropped 4 bases, with 11 bases sitting between them. The CDR3 loop spans 13 amino acids. CDR3 protein: CASSPGIGYGYTF. CDR3 DNA: TGTGCCAGCAGCCCCGGGATTGGCTATGGCTACACCTTC.

The chain links TRBV19 to TRBJ2-3; 9 bases match TRBD2. Germline CDR1 and CDR2: LNHDA and SQIVND (reference sequence). The junction had 14 bases not matched to a gene; V was cut back by 3 bases and J by 4 bases. This CDR3 is 18 amino acids long. CDR3 residues: CASSIKPPAGGPPDTQYF. CDR3 sequence (DNA): TGTGCCAGTAGTATTAAGCCTCCAGCGGGAGGCCCACCAGATACGCAGTATTTT.

The genes are TRBV5-6 and TRBJ1-2, with D possibly TRBD1 on 6 matching bases. Between the trimmed V and J ends, which lost 4 bases and 4 bases, there was a span of 14 bases. The germline V gene encodes CDR1 SGHDT and CDR2 YYEEEE. This CDR3 is built from 14 residues. The CDR3: CASSPPGGFYGYTF. CDR3 bases: TGTGCCAGCAGCCCACCTGGGGGCTTCTATGGCTACACCTTC.

The chain links TRBV28 to TRBJ1-2; a possible D gene is TRBD1 (5 bases). With 8 bases removed from V and 4 bases from J, the gap between germline ends came to 20 bases. Germline values: CDR1 MDHEN, CDR2 SYDVKM. The CDR3 covers 15 residues. The CDR3 DNA is TGTGCCAGCTCTTCTGCGGGGGGTAGGGGCTATGGCTACACCTTC. Translating it yields CASSSAGGRGYGYTF.

V gene TRBV10-3 combines with J gene TRBJ2-1; D is unresolved. Germline lookup yields CDR1 ENHRY and CDR2 SYGVKD. The CDR3 runs 15 residues. The CDR3 region has the DNA TGTGCTGCCCATGGGGTGTCTAGAGGTCTCAATGAGCAGTTCTTC. Translated: CAAHGVSRGLNEQFF.

This sequence joins TRBV5-1 and TRBJ2-7; 9 bases map to TRBD2. Trimming cost V 2 bases and J 3 bases; bases outside gene matches: 3. Germline lookup yields CDR1 SGHRS and CDR2 YFSETQ. This CDR3 contains 14 residues. The CDR3 DNA is TGCGCCAGCAGCTTCGGTAGCGGGGGCTACGAGCAGTACTTC. It translates to CASSFGSGGYEQYF. Together with reference TRBV5-1 and TRBJ2-7, the CDR3 gives the full variable domain: KAGVTQTPRYLIKTRGQQVTLSCSPISGHRSVSWYQQTPGQGLQFLFEYFSETQRNKGNFPGRFSGRQFSNSRSEMNVSTLELGDSALYLCASSFGSGGYEQYFGPGTRLTVT.

This clone was seen more than once but under ten times. The same CDR3 is also encoded by other DNA sequences in this sample. The chain couples TRBV19 to TRBJ2-7; D may be TRBD1 or TRBD2 (5 bases each). Germline loops: CDR1 LNHDA, CDR2 SQIVND (reference sequence). Trimming removed 7 bases at V and 1 base at J, with 11 bases between. The CDR3 has 13 residues. This chain's CDR3 is CASKGTGSYEQYF. The CDR3 DNA follows: TGTGCCAGTAAAGGGACGGGTTCCTACGAGCAGTACTTC.

The genes are TRBV9 and TRBJ1-1; TRBD1 agrees at 8 bases. The CDR3 runs to 14 residues. Germline assignment: CDR1 SGDLS and CDR2 YYNGEE. V lost 2 bases and J lost 3; bases outside the gene matches: 3. The CDR3 bases are TGTGCCAGCAGCGTCCGGGACAGGCACACTGAAGCTTTCTTT. Translated, it gives CASSVRDRHTEAFF.

CDR3: CASSSRTGADTQYF. DNA for the CDR3: TGTGCCAGCAGCTCTCGGACCGGGGCAGATACGCAGTATTTT. The genes are TRBV9 and TRBJ2-3, with TRBD2 as a possible D gene (5 bases). Germline loops: CDR1 SGDLS, CDR2 YYNGEE. With 4 bases removed from V and 4 bases from J, the gap between germline ends came to 13 bases. The CDR3 extends over 14 amino acids.

This rearrangement joins TRBV5-1 to TRBJ1-1; D remains unclear. CDR1 SGHRS and CDR2 YFSETQ come from the germline V gene. CDR3 length: 15 residues. Trimming shortened V by 0 bases and J by 6 bases, and 15 bases separated the two germline ends. Here the CDR3 reads CASSLAAGHGAEAFF. CDR3 coding DNA: TGCGCCAGCAGCTTGGCCGCGGGTCATGGCGCTGAAGCTTTCTTT. The full variable domain, its missing parts supplied by reference TRBV5-1 and TRBJ1-1, is KAGVTQTPRYLIKTRGQQVTLSCSPISGHRSVSWYQQTPGQGLQFLFEYFSETQRNKGNFPGRFSGRQFSNSRSEMNVSTLELGDSALYLCASSLAAGHGAEAFFGQGTRLTVV.

The chain has TRBV11-3 and TRBJ2-2, with 7 positions matching TRBD2. V lost 7 bases, J lost 4 bases, and 15 bases stayed unmatched. This CDR3 comprises 17 residues. Germline CDR1 SGHNT, CDR2 YENEEA. This chain's CDR3 is CASINLGLADPTGELFF. For the CDR3, the DNA is TGTGCCAGCATTAACCTTGGGCTAGCGGATCCCACCGGGGAGCTGTTTTTT.

The rearrangement uses TRBV7-6 and TRBJ2-7, with D perhaps TRBD1 (6 bases). Germline-derived CDR1 and CDR2 are SGHVS and FNYEAQ. With 1 base removed from V and 2 bases from J, the gap between germline ends came to 9 bases. The CDR3 totals 14 residues. The CDR3 reads CASSLVGQPYEQYF. The CDR3 DNA reads as TGTGCCAGCAGCTTAGTGGGACAACCCTACGAGCAGTACTTC. Drawing the rest from reference TRBV7-6 and TRBJ2-7, the complete variable domain is GAGVSQSPRYKVTKRGQDVALRCDPISGHVSLYWYRQALGQGPEFLTYFNYEAQQDKSGLPNDRFSAERPEGSISTLTIQRTEQRDSAMYRCASSLVGQPYEQYFGPGTRLTVT.

The rearrangement links TRBV3-1 (or the pseudogene TRBV3-2) to TRBJ2-6, with D perhaps matching TRBD1 or TRBD2 (5 bases each). Germline CDR1 LGHDT, CDR2 YNNKEL (reference sequence). CDR3 size: 16 residues. The V end lost 4 bases, the J end lost 4 bases, and 14 bases lay between the germline ends. Here the CDR3 reads CASSLPMRDGANVLTF. CDR3 DNA sequence: TGTGCCAGCAGCCTCCCGATGAGGGACGGGGCCAACGTCCTGACTTTC.

The chain joins TRBV5-8 to TRBJ2-3, with 9 bases that match TRBD2. Germline CDR1 is SGHTS and CDR2 is YDEGEE. The CDR3 is 17 amino acids. Unmatched junction bases numbered 12, after V lost 4 bases and J lost 3 bases. The DNA of the CDR3 is TGTGCCAGCAGCCCCGGGACTAGCCCTCTGGGAACAGATACGCAGTATTTT. Protein sequence: CASSPGTSPLGTDTQYF.

The chain links TRBV5-1 to TRBJ2-5, with D uncertain. The germline gives CDR1 SGHRS, CDR2 YFSETQ. Trimming shortened V by 2 bases and J by 0 bases, and 11 bases separated the two germline ends. The CDR3 spans 15 residues. CDR3 DNA: TGCGCCAGCAGCTTTGGGGTTGTGTACCAAGAGACCCAGTACTTC. Translation: CASSFGVVYQETQYF.

The V call is TRBV10-3, the J call TRBJ1-5; 7 bases line up with TRBD1. Germline V gene data show CDR1 as ENHRY and CDR2 as SYGVKD. J lost 4 bases, V lost 2 bases, and 8 bases had no gene match. The CDR3 is made up of 16 amino acids. CDR3 loop: CAISEGRGVGNQPQHF. DNA of the CDR3: TGTGCCATCAGTGAGGGCAGGGGGGTTGGTAATCAGCCCCAGCATTTT.

The V gene is TRBV2, the J gene TRBJ2-2; TRBD1 agrees at 8 bases. CDR1 is SNHLY, CDR2 FYNNEI, per germline. Germline trimming cut 6 bases from V and 5 bases from J; bases unmatched to any gene: 5. The CDR3 totals 14 residues. CDR3 nucleotides: TGTGCCAGCAGAGGACAGGGAGCAACCGGGGAGCTGTTTTTT. It encodes CASRGQGATGELFF.